This T cell receptor beta chain was identified in a study of regulatory T cells in long-lasting Graves disease. Study overall: Persistence in Graves' disease required over 5 years of antithyroid drugs plus positive TSH receptor antibodies. Study-level results: Segments TRBV28, TRBJ1-2 and TRBJ2-5 showed preferential usage in persistent disease.

Time point meaning: persistent/refractory GD, antithyroid drugs over 5 years with positive TRAb. The TCR library was made from RNA that had been extracted from PBMCs in TRIzol. Germline V gene sequence: CDR1 MNHGY, CDR2 SVAAGI. V gave up 3 bases and J gave up 1 base; unmatched junction bases: 4. The length of the CDR3 is 15 residues. Notes on this clonotype: Antigen unknown. A read error may explain this, as a much larger clone is one base away.

HTBI primers from iRepertoire and Arm-PCR of CDR3 regions yielded the TCR beta libraries. One entry per CDR3 protein results from TCRdb running MiXCR on the multiplex PCR reads. The profile shows about 430,000 distinct CDR3 sequences, roughly a fifth of them singletons. Sequencing used peripheral blood mononuclear cells (PBMCs), obtained when the disease was refractory, from a patient treated with antithyroid drugs. The J gene is TRBJ1-1, the V gene TRBV6-9; 8 bases match TRBD1. The TCR comes from a female donor with Graves disease. CDR3 sequence reads: CASSYSGGGNTEAFF. In DNA, the CDR3 is TGTGCCAGCAGTTACTCAGGGGGCGGGAACACTGAAGCTTTCTTT.